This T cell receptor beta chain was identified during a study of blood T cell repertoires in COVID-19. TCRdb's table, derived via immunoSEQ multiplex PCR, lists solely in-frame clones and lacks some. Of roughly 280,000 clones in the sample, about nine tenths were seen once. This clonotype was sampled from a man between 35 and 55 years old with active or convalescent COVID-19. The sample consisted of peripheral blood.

This CDR3 reads CASSLMEDTEAFF. As DNA, the CDR3 is TGTGCCAGCAGCTTGATGGAGGACACTGAAGCTTTCTTT. The rearrangement uses TRBV11-2 and TRBJ1-1; D ambiguous. V dropped 3 bases and J dropped 3 bases, with 8 bases sitting between them. There are 13 residues in the CDR3. Germline V CDR1 and CDR2: SGHAT, FQNNGV.